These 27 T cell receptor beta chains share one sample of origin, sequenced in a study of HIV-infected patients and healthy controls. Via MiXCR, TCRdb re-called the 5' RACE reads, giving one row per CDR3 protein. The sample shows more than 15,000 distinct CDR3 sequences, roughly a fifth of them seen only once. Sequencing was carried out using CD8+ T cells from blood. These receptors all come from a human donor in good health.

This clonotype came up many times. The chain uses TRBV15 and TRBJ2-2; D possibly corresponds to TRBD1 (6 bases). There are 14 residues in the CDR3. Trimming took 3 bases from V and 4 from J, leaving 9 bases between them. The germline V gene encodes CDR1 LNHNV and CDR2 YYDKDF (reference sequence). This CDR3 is CATSSIQGTGELFF. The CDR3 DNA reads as TGTGCCACCAGCAGCATACAGGGCACCGGGGAGCTGTTTTTT.

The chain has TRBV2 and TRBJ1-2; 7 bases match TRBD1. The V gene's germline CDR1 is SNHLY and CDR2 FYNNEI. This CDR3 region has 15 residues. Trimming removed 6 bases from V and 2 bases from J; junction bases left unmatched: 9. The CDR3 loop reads CASRPWTGENYGYTF. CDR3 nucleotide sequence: TGTGCCAGCAGGCCCTGGACAGGAGAAAACTATGGCTACACCTTC.

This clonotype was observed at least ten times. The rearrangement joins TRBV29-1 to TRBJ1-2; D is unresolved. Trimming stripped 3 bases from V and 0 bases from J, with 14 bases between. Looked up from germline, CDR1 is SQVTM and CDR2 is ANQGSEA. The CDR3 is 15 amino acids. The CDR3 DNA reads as TGCAGCGTTGATTCGATGACGGCAGCTAACTATGGCTACACCTTC. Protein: CSVDSMTAANYGYTF.

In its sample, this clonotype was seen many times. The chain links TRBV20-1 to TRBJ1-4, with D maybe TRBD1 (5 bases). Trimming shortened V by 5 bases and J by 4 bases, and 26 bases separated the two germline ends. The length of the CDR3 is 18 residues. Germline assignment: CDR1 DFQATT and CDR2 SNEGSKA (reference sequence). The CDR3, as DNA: TGCAGTGCTCGAGGGATGGACACCTCTTTCAACAATAATGAAAAACTGTTTTTT. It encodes CSARGMDTSFNNNEKLFF.

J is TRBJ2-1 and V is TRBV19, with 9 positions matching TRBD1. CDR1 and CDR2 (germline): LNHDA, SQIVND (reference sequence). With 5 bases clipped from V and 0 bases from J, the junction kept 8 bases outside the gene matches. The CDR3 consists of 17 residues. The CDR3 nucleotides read TGTGCCAGTAGTCCTACAGGGGGCTACAGCTCCTACAATGAGCAGTTCTTC. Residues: CASSPTGGYSSYNEQFF.

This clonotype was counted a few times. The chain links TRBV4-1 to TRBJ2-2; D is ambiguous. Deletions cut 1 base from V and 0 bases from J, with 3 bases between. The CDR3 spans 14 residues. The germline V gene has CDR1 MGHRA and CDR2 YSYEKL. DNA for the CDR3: TGCGCCAGCAGCCAAGTTCCGAACACCGGGGAGCTGTTTTTT. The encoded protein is CASSQVPNTGELFF.

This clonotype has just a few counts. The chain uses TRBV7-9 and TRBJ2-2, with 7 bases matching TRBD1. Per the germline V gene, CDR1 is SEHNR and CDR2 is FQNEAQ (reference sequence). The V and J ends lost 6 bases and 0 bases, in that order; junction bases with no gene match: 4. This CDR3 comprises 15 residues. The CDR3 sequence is CASSGTAPNTGELFF. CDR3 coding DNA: TGTGCCAGCAGTGGGACAGCTCCGAACACCGGGGAGCTGTTTTTT.

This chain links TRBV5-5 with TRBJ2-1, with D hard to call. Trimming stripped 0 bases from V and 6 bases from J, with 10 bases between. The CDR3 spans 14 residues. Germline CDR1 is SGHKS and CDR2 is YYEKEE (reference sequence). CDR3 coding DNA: TGTGCCAGCAGCTTGGGTCTAGTTACCAATGAGCAGTTCTTC. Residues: CASSLGLVTNEQFF.

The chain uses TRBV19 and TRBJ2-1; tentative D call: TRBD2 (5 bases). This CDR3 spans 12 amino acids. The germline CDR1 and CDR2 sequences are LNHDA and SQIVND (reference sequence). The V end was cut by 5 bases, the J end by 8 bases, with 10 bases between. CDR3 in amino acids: CASSFGVDEQFF. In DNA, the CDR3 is TGTGCCAGTAGTTTCGGGGTGGATGAGCAGTTCTTC. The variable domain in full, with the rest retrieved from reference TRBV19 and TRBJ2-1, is DGGITQSPKYLFRKEGQNVTLSCEQNLNHDAMYWYRQDPGQGLRLIYYSQIVNDFQKGDIAEGYSVSREKKESFPLTVTSAQKNPTAFYLCASSFGVDEQFFGPGTRLTVL.

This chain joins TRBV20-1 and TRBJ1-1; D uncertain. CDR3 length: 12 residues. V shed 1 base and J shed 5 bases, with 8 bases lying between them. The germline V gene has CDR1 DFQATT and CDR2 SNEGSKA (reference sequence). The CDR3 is CSARVLETEAFF. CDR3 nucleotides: TGCAGTGCTAGAGTTCTGGAGACTGAAGCTTTCTTT.

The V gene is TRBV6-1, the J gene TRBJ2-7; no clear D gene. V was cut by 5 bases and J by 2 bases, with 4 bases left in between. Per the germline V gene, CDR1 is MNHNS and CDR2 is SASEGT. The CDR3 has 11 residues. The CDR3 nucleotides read TGTGCCAGCAGTACCACCTACGAGCAGTACTTC. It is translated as CASSTTYEQYF.

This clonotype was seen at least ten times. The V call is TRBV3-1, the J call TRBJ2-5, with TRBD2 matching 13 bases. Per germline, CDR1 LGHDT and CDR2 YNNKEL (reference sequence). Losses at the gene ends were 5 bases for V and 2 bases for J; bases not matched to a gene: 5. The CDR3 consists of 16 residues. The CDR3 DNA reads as TGTGCCAGCAGCGGACCGGGACTAGCGGGGCAAGAGACCCAGTACTTC. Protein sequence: CASSGPGLAGQETQYF.

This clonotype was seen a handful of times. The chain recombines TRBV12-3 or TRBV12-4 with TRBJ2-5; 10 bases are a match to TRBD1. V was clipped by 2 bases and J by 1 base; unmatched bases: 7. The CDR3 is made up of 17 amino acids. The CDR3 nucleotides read TGTGCCAGCAGTTTAACCGGGACAGGGGCCTTCCAAGAGACCCAGTACTTC. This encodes CASSLTGTGAFQETQYF.

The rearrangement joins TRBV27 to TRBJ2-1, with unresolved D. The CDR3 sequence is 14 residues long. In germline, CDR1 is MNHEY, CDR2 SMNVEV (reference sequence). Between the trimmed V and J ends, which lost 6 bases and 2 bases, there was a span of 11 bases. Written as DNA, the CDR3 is TGTGCCAGCAGCCGCGTGATGGCCTACAATGAGCAGTTCTTC. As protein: CASSRVMAYNEQFF.

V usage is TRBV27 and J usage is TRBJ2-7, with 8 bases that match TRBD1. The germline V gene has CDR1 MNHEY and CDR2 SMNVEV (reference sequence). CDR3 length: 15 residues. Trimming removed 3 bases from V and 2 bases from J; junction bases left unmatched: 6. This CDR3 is CASSFSAGQAYEQYF. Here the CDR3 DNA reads TGTGCCAGCAGTTTCTCCGCGGGACAGGCCTACGAGCAGTACTTC.

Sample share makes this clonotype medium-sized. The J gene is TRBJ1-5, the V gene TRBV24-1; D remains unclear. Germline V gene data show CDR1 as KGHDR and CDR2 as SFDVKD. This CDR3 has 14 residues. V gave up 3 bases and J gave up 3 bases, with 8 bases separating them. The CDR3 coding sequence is TGTGCCACCAGTGATCTTAGGGACAATCAGCCCCAGCATTTT. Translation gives CATSDLRDNQPQHF.

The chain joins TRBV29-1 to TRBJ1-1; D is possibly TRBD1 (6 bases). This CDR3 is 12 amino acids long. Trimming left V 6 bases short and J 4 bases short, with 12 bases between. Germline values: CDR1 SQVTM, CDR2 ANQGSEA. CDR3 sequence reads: CSVGKDSTEAFF. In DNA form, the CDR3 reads TGCAGCGTCGGTAAGGACAGCACTGAAGCTTTCTTT.

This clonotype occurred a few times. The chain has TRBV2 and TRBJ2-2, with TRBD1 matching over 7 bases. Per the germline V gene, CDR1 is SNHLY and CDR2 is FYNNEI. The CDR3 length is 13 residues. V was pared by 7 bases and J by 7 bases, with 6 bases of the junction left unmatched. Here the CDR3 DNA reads TGTGCCAGCATGAGGGGGCGGAACGGGGAGCTGTTTTTT. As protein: CASMRGRNGELFF.

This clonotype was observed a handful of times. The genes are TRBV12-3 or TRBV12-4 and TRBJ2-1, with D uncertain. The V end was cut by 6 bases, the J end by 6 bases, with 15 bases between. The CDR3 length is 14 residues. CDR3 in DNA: TGTGCCAGCAGCCCCGGTTCCAGCGTCAATGAGCAGTTCTTC. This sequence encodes CASSPGSSVNEQFF.

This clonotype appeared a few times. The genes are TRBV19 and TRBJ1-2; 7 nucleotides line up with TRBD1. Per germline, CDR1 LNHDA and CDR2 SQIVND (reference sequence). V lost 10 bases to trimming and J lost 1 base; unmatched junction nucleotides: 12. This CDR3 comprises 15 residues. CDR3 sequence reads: CATRQGHGDNYGYTF. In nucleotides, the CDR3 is TGTGCCACCCGACAGGGCCACGGGGATAACTATGGCTACACCTTC. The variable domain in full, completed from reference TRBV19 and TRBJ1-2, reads DGGITQSPKYLFRKEGQNVTLSCEQNLNHDAMYWYRQDPGQGLRLIYYSQIVNDFQKGDIAEGYSVSREKKESFPLTVTSAQKNPTAFYLCATRQGHGDNYGYTFGSGTRLTVV.

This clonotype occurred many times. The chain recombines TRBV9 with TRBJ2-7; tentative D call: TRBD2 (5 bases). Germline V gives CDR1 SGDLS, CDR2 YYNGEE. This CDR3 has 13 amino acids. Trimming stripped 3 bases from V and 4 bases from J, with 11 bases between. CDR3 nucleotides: TGTGCCAGCAGCGCGGACCCGGGGTACGAGCAGTACTTC. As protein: CASSADPGYEQYF.

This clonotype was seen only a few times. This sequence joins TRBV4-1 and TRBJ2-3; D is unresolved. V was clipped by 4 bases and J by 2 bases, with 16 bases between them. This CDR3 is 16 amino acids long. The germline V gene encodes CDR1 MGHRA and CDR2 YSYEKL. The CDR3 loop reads CASSRRHQSYTDTQYF. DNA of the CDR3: TGCGCCAGCAGCCGTAGACATCAAAGTTACACAGATACGCAGTATTTT.

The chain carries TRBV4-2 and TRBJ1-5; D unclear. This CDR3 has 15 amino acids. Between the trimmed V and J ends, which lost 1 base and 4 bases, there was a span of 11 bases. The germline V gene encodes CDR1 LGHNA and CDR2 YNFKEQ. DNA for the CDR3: TGTGCCAGCAGCCAAGTGGTCAGCGGGAATCAGCCCCAGCATTTT. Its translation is CASSQVVSGNQPQHF.

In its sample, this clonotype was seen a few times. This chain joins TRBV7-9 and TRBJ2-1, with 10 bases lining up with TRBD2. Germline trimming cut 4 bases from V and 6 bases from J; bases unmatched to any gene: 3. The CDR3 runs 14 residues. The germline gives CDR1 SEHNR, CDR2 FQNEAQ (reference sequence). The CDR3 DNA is TGTGCCAGCAGCTCTAGCGGGGGTTTCAATGAGCAGTTCTTC. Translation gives CASSSSGGFNEQFF.

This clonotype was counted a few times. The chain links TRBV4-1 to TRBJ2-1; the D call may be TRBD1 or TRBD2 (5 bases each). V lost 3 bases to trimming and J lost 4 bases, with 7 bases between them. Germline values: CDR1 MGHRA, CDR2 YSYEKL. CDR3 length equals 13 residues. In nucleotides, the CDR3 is TGCGCCAGCAGCCAGAGGGGTTACAATGAGCAGTTCTTC. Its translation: CASSQRGYNEQFF.

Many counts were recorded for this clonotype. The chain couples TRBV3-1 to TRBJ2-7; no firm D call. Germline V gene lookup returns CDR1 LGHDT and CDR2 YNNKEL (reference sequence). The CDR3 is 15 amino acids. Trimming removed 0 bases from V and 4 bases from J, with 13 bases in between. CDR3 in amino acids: CASSQDPGYPYEQYF. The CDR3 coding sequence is TGTGCCAGCAGCCAAGATCCGGGTTATCCGTACGAGCAGTACTTC.

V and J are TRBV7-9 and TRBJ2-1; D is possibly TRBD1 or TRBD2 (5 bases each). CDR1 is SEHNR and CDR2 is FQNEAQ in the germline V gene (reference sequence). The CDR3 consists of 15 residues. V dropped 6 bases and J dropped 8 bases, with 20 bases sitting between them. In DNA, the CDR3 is TGTGCCAGCAGGCCAGGTCGGTATGGGGACGATGAGCAGTTCTTC. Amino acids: CASRPGRYGDDEQFF. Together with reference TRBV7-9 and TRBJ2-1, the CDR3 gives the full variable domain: DTGVSQNPRHKITKRGQNVTFRCDPISEHNRLYWYRQTLGQGPEFLTYFQNEAQLEKSRLLSDRFSAERPKGSFSTLEIQRTEQGDSAMYLCASRPGRYGDDEQFFGPGTRLTVL.